This is a list of T cell receptor beta chains from one sample in a study of T cell responses to AZD1222 COVID-19 vaccine. Profiled with immunoSEQ multiplex PCR; TCRdb holds only in-frame clones, not every one. This sample has 100,000 to 150,000 clones, with roughly 92% found just once. The sequencing here drew on peripheral blood, taken 28 days after the second AZD1222 dose. The receptors shown here come from an adult who received the AZD1222 COVID-19 vaccine. Each CDR3 is given without its conserved first and last residue. Each record gives: V gene, CDR3 protein.

v_call: TRBV3-1/TRBV3-2
cdr3_aa: ASSQEPALARLKTQY

v_call: TRBV12-5
cdr3_aa: ASGFSGLQGRRVDTQY

v_call: TRBV6-2/TRBV6-3
cdr3_aa: ASSSAGTSSEQF

v_call: TRBV10-2
cdr3_aa: ASSDRSGTEAF

v_call: TRBV7-9
cdr3_aa: ASSPRSAVAGGFNEQF

v_call: TRBV24-1
cdr3_aa: ATSDPTEKNEKLF

v_call: TRBV9
cdr3_aa: ASSVGPLAGAGTGELF

v_call: TRBV18
cdr3_aa: ASSTGRGQNTEAF

v_call: TRBV2
cdr3_aa: ASTPRQAQQETQY

v_call: TRBV18
cdr3_aa: ASSPDIGEQY

v_call: TRBV24-1
cdr3_aa: ASEPRDRVGTQY

v_call: TRBV6-5
cdr3_aa: ASSSDSQGAGELF

v_call: TRBV15
cdr3_aa: ATSRDNWVSYNSPLH

v_call: TRBV2
cdr3_aa: ASSIDSLNTEAF

v_call: TRBV6-5
cdr3_aa: ASSPTSGGQETQY

v_call: TRBV9
cdr3_aa: ASSVRSGKSTDTQY

v_call: TRBV2
cdr3_aa: ASRAGGSQETQY

v_call: TRBV29-1
cdr3_aa: STSTGISNQPQH

v_call: TRBV20-1
cdr3_aa: SARDRNEQF

v_call: TRBV30
cdr3_aa: AWSAREEQY

v_call: TRBV15
cdr3_aa: ATSRTSPGLRF

v_call: TRBV19
cdr3_aa: ASSMAKGAQGSPLH

v_call: TRBV29-1
cdr3_aa: SVRQLNTEAF

v_call: TRBV19
cdr3_aa: ASSILASSGEQY

v_call: TRBV5-1
cdr3_aa: ASSPLAGGPEQF

v_call: TRBV28
cdr3_aa: ASSLLAGQDLLGLEAF

v_call: TRBV7-2
cdr3_aa: ASSLNSGVNGYT

v_call: TRBV6-5
cdr3_aa: ASRKGGTGDSPLH

v_call: TRBV27
cdr3_aa: ASSLSRQAEAF

v_call: TRBV27
cdr3_aa: ASSLRRGQGRNYGYT

v_call: TRBV7-8
cdr3_aa: ASSLVGSNPNSPLH

v_call: TRBV7-2
cdr3_aa: ASSLERADYNSPLH

v_call: TRBV30
cdr3_aa: AWSVGLDNEQF

v_call: TRBV27
cdr3_aa: ASSTGTNSNQPQH

v_call: TRBV19
cdr3_aa: ASSPRQGTAEAF

v_call: TRBV7-3
cdr3_aa: ASSSRTGGYNEQF

v_call: TRBV11-3
cdr3_aa: ASSFGTGGKNEQF

v_call: TRBV2
cdr3_aa: ASSPTGAVYGYT

v_call: TRBV7-3
cdr3_aa: ASSRGGSSYEQY

v_call: TRBV19
cdr3_aa: ASRGQGEGQPQH

v_call: TRBV4-2
cdr3_aa: ASSPGTGTDTQY

v_call: TRBV7-8
cdr3_aa: ASSQGGDSPLH

v_call: TRBV5-4
cdr3_aa: ASSITRAAANYGYT

v_call: TRBV30
cdr3_aa: AWSMGGGSPLH

v_call: TRBV6-2/TRBV6-3
cdr3_aa: ASSGQDLSYNEQF

v_call: TRBV5-1
cdr3_aa: ASSSDSTSYEQY

v_call: TRBV5-1
cdr3_aa: ASSLAVGATGELF

v_call: TRBV6-5
cdr3_aa: ASRPGQYSNQPQH

v_call: TRBV9
cdr3_aa: ASSVGVYNEQF

v_call: TRBV18
cdr3_aa: ASSPTGGNEKLF

v_call: TRBV4-1
cdr3_aa: ASSSHVGLGTGELF

v_call: TRBV6-2/TRBV6-3
cdr3_aa: ASSSPTGTGAGYT